This paragraph reports one T cell receptor (beta chain). Its matching antigen is unknown. Looked up from germline, CDR1 is SGHKS and CDR2 is YYEKEE (reference sequence). Trimming took off 5 bases at V and 5 bases at J, with 22 bases between the two ends. This CDR3 comprises 16 residues. Built from TCR beta cDNA, the libraries had unique molecular identifiers in them. About 500,000 cDNA molecules were obtained per 1 to 10 million input T cells. One entry per CDR3 protein results from TCRdb running MiXCR on the PCR reads. Seen here are almost 700,000 distinct CDR3 sequences, more than 50% observed once, and the top ten hold about 11%. The entry originates in a study of post-analysis software for immune sequencing data. About the study: Several disease courses (relapsing-remitting, secondary progressive and progressive-relapsing) of multiple sclerosis were included. Study outcomes and limitations: Elevated frequency relative to controls characterized several TRBV segments in patients, TRBV5-6, TRBV5-1 and TRBV20-1 among them. Patients with multiple sclerosis recorded significantly lower normalized Chao1 diversity than controls, the study found.

This TCR was sampled from a girl aged 2-9 years with multiple sclerosis. The chain employs TRBV5-5 and TRBJ1-2, with TRBD1 as a possible D gene (6 bases). The sequenced sample was blood. As DNA, the CDR3 is TGTGCCAGCAGACGAGAGTCCACAGGGATTGGATATGGCTACACCTTC. Translation: CASRRESTGIGYGYTF.